The entry below gives a single T cell receptor beta chain sequence along with its context. This clonotype was recorded a few times. Its antigen target is currently unknown. No much larger clonotype is one base removed from it; base qualities were not supplied. The sample belongs to a study of blood T cells in healthy people across ages (dated by TCRdb to between 2015 and 2017). Study-wide context: Template switching captured roughly one uniquely barcoded TCR beta cDNA molecule per two T cells in model experiments. To track age-related changes in TCR beta repertoire diversity, the study relied on deep sequencing normalized with unique cDNA molecular identifiers. Donors were grouped into four age groups: young (average 16 years), middle-aged (approximately 41), aged (roughly 67) and long-lived (approximately 82). To avoid experimental bias, donors of different ages were distributed randomly across sequencing lanes. Using the same blood draw, the study looked at two additional independent replicas of 1 million unique cDNA reads for two donors, one aged 18 to 30 and the other aged 80 or older. What the authors observed across the whole study: As age increased, observed TCR beta diversity per million T cells dropped in a roughly linear way, and a significant reduction was already evident by age about 40. Observed TCR beta diversity correlated strongly with the percentage of naive T cells measured by flow cytometry. Since profiling was done on bulk unsorted PBMCs, naive and antigen-experienced compartments could not be conclusively compared. The long-lived group showed more naive CD4+ T cells, fewer expanded clones and increased TCR diversity than the aged group, suggesting age selection. Estimates of total diversity based on one million sequenced T cells were regarded as lower bounds and as underestimates. Because the CMV infection status of the donors was unknown, age-related changes in expanded clonotypes may potentially have been confounded.

The donors were roughly 40 Caucasian individuals from Russia, aged 6 to 90 years, who were systemically healthy. Each donor gave 8 to 10 milliliters of peripheral blood, drawn into EDTA-treated Vacutainer tubes. PBMCs were isolated by Ficoll-Paque density-gradient centrifugation, with at least 6 million obtained per sample. Total RNA was extracted from PBMCs with Trizol reagent, with at least 5 micrograms obtained per sample. Naive CD45RAhigh/CD27high T cell percentages were measured by flow cytometry on a PBMC aliquot from every donor. Library preparation was by 5' RACE. Instrument used: Illumina HiSeq 2500. A second 7 to 11 cycle PCR used a sample-barcoded 5' primer and a J-beta primer mix. A unique molecular identifier was introduced onto each TCR beta cDNA molecule by a template-switch 5' adaptor carrying 12 random nucleotides. Each sample yielded at least 2.5 million CDR3-containing paired-end reads. The Mint cDNA synthesis kit, primed by a TRBC-specific oligonucleotide, was used to synthesize first-strand cDNA from all RNA. After uracil-DNA glycosylase treatment, a first 18-cycle PCR used universal primers M1SS and BC2_uni_R on all cDNA. Concerning the study's data processing: Normalization of each sample was performed by random selection of 1 million high-quality reads, each carrying a distinct molecular identifier. Instead of being binned into consensus sequences, reads that shared molecular identifiers were thrown out. MiTCR, set to a Q25 quality threshold and the strictest error-elimination algorithm, was used for CDR3 identification, clonotype clustering and error correction. A nonparametric unseen species model with Euler transformation was used to estimate lower-bound total TCR beta diversity. Starting from the raw public reads, TCRdb applied fastp trimming at Q25, assembled clones with MiXCR and retained in-frame beta chains. One record per CDR3 amino acid sequence lists the most common genes and DNA. None of the V and J calls come from the authors' own analysis; TCRdb made them. The sample table records about 1.6 million distinct CDR3 sequences; 34% of these occur just once. The ten biggest clones cover 10% to 12% of the sample.

The CDR3 covers 17 residues, taking in both the cysteine and the phenylalanine. CDR3 DNA only is kept here, 51 bases in frame from base 1. The CDR1 and CDR2 encoded by the germline V gene are SGHAT and FQNNGV. This sequence was found in a woman under 40 in good health. The source material was blood. The rearrangement joined TRBV11-2 to TRBJ2-7, with 9 middle bases fitting TRBD1. Matching the DNA end better, TRBJ2-5 makes the J call doubtful. The DNA reads as follows: TGTGCCAGCAGCCGAGGACAGGGGCCCGTTGGCCAAGAGACCCAGTACTTC. Its protein product is CASSRGQGPVGQETQYF.